This is a list of T cell receptor beta chains from one sample in a study of T cells after yellow fever vaccination. One entry per CDR3 protein results from TCRdb running MiXCR on the 5' RACE reads. This sample carries roughly 45,000 distinct CDR3 sequences, around 6.5% of them seen once, and the ten largest clones take 8.5% to 12%. The sequenced sample was PBMCs, either bulk or a sorted T-cell subset (CD4+, CD8+, memory, or dextramer-sorted; not recorded which), obtained 45 days after the yellow fever booster vaccination. All receptors come from a man aged 25-45 years who received the YFV17D yellow fever vaccine. Each CDR3 is given with its conserved first and last residue. The D gene is left open where the match is weak. Size tells how often a clone was seen (once, few, many) or the class of an expanded clone, and some rows leave it out.

clone_size: few; d_call: NA; j_call: TRBJ2-3; v_call: TRBV11-3; cdr3_nt: TGTGCCAGCAGCTTCCGGGCGAGTAGCACAGATACGCAGTATTTT; cdr3_aa: CASSFRASSTDTQYF
clone_size: NA; d_call: NA; j_call: TRBJ2-6; v_call: TRBV20-1; cdr3_nt: TGCAGTACCCTCGGCAGGGCCGGGGCCAACGTCCTGACTTTC; cdr3_aa: CSTLGRAGANVLTF
clone_size: many; d_call: NA; j_call: TRBJ1-1; v_call: TRBV20-1; cdr3_nt: TGCAGTGCTAGAGATCCGGTGAACACTGAAGCTTTCTTT; cdr3_aa: CSARDPVNTEAFF
clone_size: NA; d_call: NA; j_call: TRBJ2-1; v_call: TRBV20-1; cdr3_nt: TGCTGTGCTAGAGATGTCCAGCGGGTGACTCCCTCCTACAATGAGCAGTTCTTC; cdr3_aa: CCARDVQRVTPSYNEQFF
clone_size: NA; d_call: TRBD1; j_call: TRBJ2-1; v_call: TRBV7-2; cdr3_nt: TGTGCCAGCAGCCCGGGGACAGCCCAAAGTAATGAGCAGTTCTTC; cdr3_aa: CASSPGTAQSNEQFF
clone_size: NA; d_call: NA; j_call: TRBJ2-5; v_call: TRBV5-1; cdr3_nt: TGCGCCAGCAGCTCTGGGGCACAAAAAGAGACCCAGTACTTC; cdr3_aa: CASSSGAQKETQYF
clone_size: many; d_call: NA; j_call: TRBJ2-2; v_call: TRBV27; cdr3_nt: TGTGCCAGCAACCGGGCAGTCCTCGCGAACACCGGGGAGCTGTTTTTT; cdr3_aa: CASNRAVLANTGELFF
clone_size: NA; d_call: TRBD2; j_call: TRBJ2-1; v_call: TRBV12-3/TRBV12-4; cdr3_nt: TGTACCAGCAGTTCCGGGACTAGCGGGAGGGCCTCCCCGCTTAATGAGCAGTTCTTC; cdr3_aa: CTSSSGTSGRASPLNEQFF
clone_size: medium-sized; d_call: NA; j_call: TRBJ2-7; v_call: TRBV20-1; cdr3_nt: TGCAGTGCTGGAACCGGGACGGCCTACGAGCAGTACTTC; cdr3_aa: CSAGTGTAYEQYF
clone_size: few; d_call: NA; j_call: TRBJ2-3; v_call: TRBV30; cdr3_nt: TGTGCCTGGACCTCGGGCCGTCTCTGGGAGGCCTCGGCAGATACGCAGTATTTT; cdr3_aa: CAWTSGRLWEASADTQYF
clone_size: NA; d_call: TRBD2; j_call: TRBJ2-1; v_call: TRBV20-1; cdr3_nt: TGCAGTGCTAGAGTCCCTAGCGGGAGAGATTACAATGAGCAGTTCTTC; cdr3_aa: CSARVPSGRDYNEQFF
clone_size: many; d_call: NA; j_call: TRBJ2-5; v_call: TRBV7-2; cdr3_nt: TGTGCCAGCAGCCCTCTAGGTGGCAGGGTTGAGACCCAGTACTTC; cdr3_aa: CASSPLGGRVETQYF
clone_size: many; d_call: TRBD2; j_call: TRBJ2-1; v_call: TRBV27; cdr3_nt: TGTGCCAGCGGGGGGGACGGAACCTACAATGAGCAGTTCTTC; cdr3_aa: CASGGDGTYNEQFF
clone_size: NA; d_call: NA; j_call: TRBJ2-2; v_call: TRBV10-3; cdr3_nt: TGTGCCATCAGTGCGGGACAGAACACCGGGGAGCTGTTTTTT; cdr3_aa: CAISAGQNTGELFF
clone_size: NA; d_call: TRBD2; j_call: TRBJ2-7; v_call: TRBV12-3/TRBV12-4; cdr3_nt: TGTGCCAGCACCACCGGGTCTAGCGGGATTTTCTACGAGCAGTACTTC; cdr3_aa: CASTTGSSGIFYEQYF
clone_size: many; d_call: NA; j_call: TRBJ1-2; v_call: TRBV3-1; cdr3_nt: TGTGCCAGCAGCCAAGTGGCAGGGTCGCACCTTTATGGCTACACCTTC; cdr3_aa: CASSQVAGSHLYGYTF
clone_size: few; d_call: TRBD2; j_call: TRBJ2-1; v_call: TRBV7-9; cdr3_nt: TGTGCCATAGGAGCGGGAGGCACCTACAATGAGCAGTTCTTC; cdr3_aa: CAIGAGGTYNEQFF